This T cell receptor (beta chain) was sequenced in a study of breast tumors, draining lymph nodes, adjacent tissues. Study observations and caveats: Tumor repertoires ranked between lymph nodes and nontumor tissue in diversity, with V and J gene preferences. Tumor and nontumor repertoires were significantly more similar in luminal-like than in basal-like breast cancer. Data only fit, rather than demonstrated, lymph node origin of most tumor T cells.

The lymph nodes were axillary draining lymph nodes from breast cancer patients. TCRdb used MiXCR to reprocess the multiplex PCR reads, holding one entry per CDR3 protein. The sample carries around 120,000 distinct CDR3 sequences, 20% recorded once. Germline CDR1 is SGHVS and CDR2 is FQNEAQ. There are 13 residues in the CDR3. Trimming stripped 2 bases from V and 8 bases from J, with 12 bases between. This clonotype was seen ten or more times. Its matching antigen is unknown. The sequenced sample was axillary lymph node tissue. The genes are TRBV7-8 and TRBJ1-2, with a weak D call TRBD1 (5 bases). The TCR sequence derives from a female donor with breast cancer. Some clones in this sample may be carry-over from other donors' samples. Written as DNA, the CDR3 is TGTGCCAGCAGCTTAAGCTCCAACAGGGGCTACACCTTC. As protein: CASSLSSNRGYTF.